Below, 25 T cell receptor beta chains from the same sample are listed, as sequenced in a study of T cells expressing NK-cell markers. TCRdb processed the 5' RACE reads again and assigns one entry to each CDR3 protein, with no DNA. The sample is made up of about 430,000 distinct CDR3 sequences, and the top ten hold roughly 1.4% of it. The sequencing input was blood T cells: a sorted CD56 or NKG2C T cell subset, CD4+ or CD8+ T cells, or bulk PBMC T cells (not recorded which). Receptors were obtained from a woman between 50 and 59 years old in good health.

V and J are TRBV5-1 and TRBJ2-7; TCRdb gives TRBD1 as the D gene, but with no DNA this cannot be confirmed. CDR1 is SGHRS and CDR2 is YFSETQ in the germline V gene. The CDR3 has 15 amino acids. CDR3 region: CASSLAGRQGGEQYF.

The V gene is TRBV7-9, the J gene TRBJ2-7; there is no DNA to check the TCRdb D call of TRBD1. The CDR3 length is 14 residues. Germline values: CDR1 SEHNR, CDR2 FQNEAQ (reference sequence). The CDR3 is CASSRGTPTYEQYF.

The chain joins TRBV5-1 to TRBJ2-5; the TRBD1 assignment by TCRdb is unverifiable without DNA. The CDR3 has 13 amino acids. The V gene's germline CDR1 is SGHRS and CDR2 YFSETQ. CDR3 protein: CASSPGGGETQYF.

The rearrangement uses TRBV29-1 and TRBJ2-3. The CDR3 contains 13 residues. The germline V gene has CDR1 SQVTM and CDR2 ANQGSEA. CDR3 protein: CSVGGRNTDTQYF.

The chain employs TRBV10-3 and TRBJ2-6. The CDR3 contains 15 residues. Germline CDR1 and CDR2: ENHRY and SYGVKD. The CDR3 spells CAISESITGANVLTF.

The chain combines TRBV5-4 with TRBJ2-6. Germline V gene sequence: CDR1 SGHNT, CDR2 YYREEE (reference sequence). There are 17 residues in the CDR3. This chain's CDR3 is CASSLGGRRSGANVLTF.

The chain couples TRBV5-1 to TRBJ1-6. CDR3 size: 15 residues. The germline V gene encodes CDR1 SGHRS and CDR2 YFSETQ. Here the CDR3 reads CASSLEVIGSSPLHF.

The V call is TRBV4-2, the J call TRBJ2-2. CDR1 is LGHNA and CDR2 is YNFKEQ in the germline V gene. This CDR3 is 13 amino acids long. CDR3 sequence reads: CASSQSIRGELFF.

The V and J genes are TRBV5-1 and TRBJ1-1. Germline V gene sequence: CDR1 SGHRS, CDR2 YFSETQ. The CDR3 sequence is 14 residues long. CDR3 sequence reads: CASSLDLGITEAFF. Drawing the rest from reference TRBV5-1 and TRBJ1-1, the complete variable domain is KAGVTQTPRYLIKTRGQQVTLSCSPISGHRSVSWYQQTPGQGLQFLFEYFSETQRNKGNFPGRFSGRQFSNSRSEMNVSTLELGDSALYLCASSLDLGITEAFFGQGTRLTVV.

The chain has TRBV5-1 and TRBJ2-1; with no DNA, the TCRdb D assignment of TRBD1 cannot be verified. This CDR3 is 14 amino acids long. Looked up from germline, CDR1 is SGHRS and CDR2 is YFSETQ. The chain's CDR3 is CASSFQDRVSEQFF. The full variable domain, its missing parts supplied by reference TRBV5-1 and TRBJ2-1, is KAGVTQTPRYLIKTRGQQVTLSCSPISGHRSVSWYQQTPGQGLQFLFEYFSETQRNKGNFPGRFSGRQFSNSRSEMNVSTLELGDSALYLCASSFQDRVSEQFFGPGTRLTVL.

The chain is built from TRBV5-1 and TRBJ2-2. Germline V gives CDR1 SGHRS, CDR2 YFSETQ. There are 15 residues in the CDR3. The CDR3 sequence: CASSLTEASTGELFF.

The chain is built from TRBV5-1 and TRBJ2-1; TCRdb's D gene call, TRBD2, goes unchecked for lack of DNA. CDR1 SGHRS and CDR2 YFSETQ come from the germline V gene. CDR3 length equals 17 residues. Here the CDR3 reads CASSLVTSGRARGEQFF.

This sequence joins TRBV29-1 and TRBJ2-3; TCRdb indicates TRBD2, and absent DNA this call remains unverified. The CDR3 spans 14 residues. CDR1 and CDR2 (germline): SQVTM, ANQGSEA. The chain's CDR3 is CSGLSGRTADTQYF.

The rearrangement uses TRBV25-1 and TRBJ2-7; there is no DNA to check the TCRdb D call of TRBD2. The CDR3 contains 17 residues. CDR1 MGHDK and CDR2 SYGVNS come from the germline V gene. The CDR3 here is CASSDAPPRGSAYEQYF.

This sequence joins TRBV12-3 or TRBV12-4 and TRBJ2-7; with no DNA, the TCRdb D assignment of TRBD1 cannot be verified. This CDR3 region has 15 residues. The CDR3 protein is CASTSRQGSTYEQYF.

V and J are TRBV9 and TRBJ2-3; TCRdb returns TRBD1, unconfirmable since there is no DNA. This CDR3 has 16 residues. Germline V gene lookup returns CDR1 SGDLS and CDR2 YYNGEE. The CDR3 spells CASSVRSGGTVDTQYF.

The V call is TRBV2, the J call TRBJ2-5; the D gene TCRdb calls, TRBD1, cannot be checked with no DNA. The CDR3 is 13 amino acids. Germline V CDR1 and CDR2: SNHLY, FYNNEI. CDR3 sequence reads: CASTGGRRETQYF.

This chain connects TRBV29-1 to TRBJ1-4; lacking DNA, the TRBD1 call made by TCRdb goes unchecked. CDR3 length: 14 residues. Germline V gives CDR1 SQVTM, CDR2 ANQGSEA. The CDR3 here is CSVGDTATNEKLFF.

The CDR3 loop reads CASTPGMRQASPLHF. The V call is TRBV12-3 or TRBV12-4, the J call TRBJ1-6; lacking DNA, the TRBD1 call made by TCRdb goes unchecked. The CDR3 extends over 15 amino acids.

The rearrangement links TRBV7-8 to TRBJ2-6; TCRdb's D gene call, TRBD2, goes unchecked for lack of DNA. The germline V gene has CDR1 SGHVS and CDR2 FQNEAQ. This CDR3 contains 19 residues. The CDR3: CASSQALGDFQSGANVLTF.

V and J are TRBV6-6 and TRBJ1-5; TCRdb's D call of TRBD1 is untestable without DNA. Per the germline V gene, CDR1 is MNHNY and CDR2 is SVGAGI (reference sequence). CDR3 length: 16 amino acids. The CDR3: CASSFWDKGGNQPQHF.

The chain carries TRBV7-9 and TRBJ2-1; TCRdb names TRBD2, which stays unverified in the absence of DNA. The CDR3 consists of 14 residues. Germline CDR1 reads SEHNR; CDR2 reads FQNEAQ (reference sequence). The CDR3 reads CASSFFAGEFGQFF.

The chain couples TRBV18 to TRBJ2-1; with no DNA, the TCRdb D assignment of TRBD2 cannot be verified. Looked up from germline, CDR1 is KGHSH and CDR2 is LQKENI. CDR3 length: 12 residues. This chain's CDR3 is CASSRTLREQFF. The variable domain in full, with the rest retrieved from reference TRBV18 and TRBJ2-1, is NAGVMQNPRHLVRRRGQEARLRCSPMKGHSHVYWYRQLPEEGLKFMVYLQKENIIDESGMPKERFSAEFPKEGPSILRIQQVVRGDSAAYFCASSRTLREQFFGPGTRLTVL.

J is TRBJ2-5 and V is TRBV5-1; TCRdb's D gene call, TRBD2, goes unchecked for lack of DNA. This CDR3 has 14 residues. Looked up from germline, CDR1 is SGHRS and CDR2 is YFSETQ. The CDR3 is CASSLDREEGTQYF.

The chain couples TRBV6-2 or TRBV6-3 to TRBJ2-7. Germline lookup yields CDR1 MNHEY and CDR2 SVGEGT. CDR3 length equals 13 residues. CDR3: CASSYQKSYEQYF.